The 2 T cell receptor beta chains below come from one sample, sequenced in a study of blood T cell repertoires in COVID-19 (dated by TCRdb to about 2020). The library relied on the immunoSEQ multiplex PCR assay. In its TCRdb copy, this immuneACCESS table keeps in-frame sequences only and misses some clones. Where compared with another copy, unresolved V genes explain less than half of these, and the others have no known cause. The sample table records under 150,000 clones; about 88% of these occur just once. The ten most abundant clones make up about 3.6% of the sample. The sequencing sample was made of peripheral blood. These receptors were collected from a man aged 35-49 years with acute or convalescent COVID-19.

The chain recombines TRBV6-6 with TRBJ2-2, with D uncertain. The germline V and J ends were trimmed by 2 bases and 6 bases, with 7 bases remaining between them. Per germline, CDR1 MNHNY and CDR2 SVGAGI (reference sequence). The CDR3 has 13 residues. The CDR3 region is CASSYLPPGELFF. The CDR3 coding sequence is TGTGCCAGCAGTTACCTTCCCCCCGGGGAGCTGTTTTTT.

This rearrangement joins TRBV2 to TRBJ1-4; 7 bases line up with TRBD1. Losses at the gene ends were 6 bases for V and 7 bases for J; bases not matched to a gene: 11. The CDR3 is 15 residues long. Germline assignment: CDR1 SNHLY and CDR2 FYNNEI. Here the CDR3 DNA reads TGTGCCAGCAGAAGAACCTGGGACAGTCGTGAAAAACTGTTTTTT. As protein: CASRRTWDSREKLFF.